One sample yielded the 19 T cell receptor beta chains listed below, sequenced in a study of OX40 agonist ivuxolimab in advanced cancers. Some clones are missing from TCRdb's copy, which holds only in-frame ones; the method was immunoSEQ multiplex PCR. The table includes 99,000 or so clones, just under 95% detected once. The specimen comprised CD4+ or CD8+ T cells sorted from blood, sampled in a trial of the OX40 agonist ivuxolimab. The receptors were sampled from an adult with an advanced solid tumor such as melanoma, head and neck, liver or kidney cancer.

The chain couples TRBV19 to TRBJ2-3; maybe TRBD2 (5 bases). Germline V gives CDR1 LNHDA, CDR2 SQIVND (reference sequence). This CDR3 has 13 amino acids. The germline V and J ends were trimmed by 10 bases and 6 bases, with 17 bases remaining between them. Here the CDR3 reads CATDKGSGDTQYF. In nucleotides, the CDR3 is TGTGCCACCGATAAGGGCTCGGGGGATACGCAGTATTTT.

The chain uses TRBV19 and TRBJ1-5; D not resolved. In germline, CDR1 is LNHDA, CDR2 SQIVND (reference sequence). V lost 5 bases to trimming and J lost 4 bases, with 9 bases between them. CDR3 length: 13 amino acids. CDR3 in amino acids: CASSWQVNQPQHF. The DNA of the CDR3 is TGTGCCAGTAGTTGGCAGGTGAATCAGCCCCAGCATTTT.

CDR3 sequence: CASSRDPYTGELFF. DNA for the CDR3: TGTGCCAGCAGCCGGGACCCTTACACCGGGGAGCTGTTTTTT. The rearrangement links TRBV9 to TRBJ2-2; D is possibly TRBD1 or TRBD2 (5 bases each). The ends were cut back, 4 bases at V and 3 bases at J, with 10 bases in the middle. Germline V gives CDR1 SGDLS, CDR2 YYNGEE. The CDR3 spans 14 residues.

The V and J genes are TRBV6-5 and TRBJ2-3; weak D call: TRBD2 (6 bases). The CDR3 is made up of 15 amino acids. V lost 7 bases to trimming and J lost 0 bases, with 14 bases between them. Germline values: CDR1 MNHEY, CDR2 SVGAGI. DNA of the CDR3: TGTGCCAGCAAAGAAGTGGAGGGTAGCACAGATACGCAGTATTTT. Amino acid sequence: CASKEVEGSTDTQYF.

The chain has TRBV2 and TRBJ1-1; tentatively, D is TRBD1 (5 bases). V lost 3 bases, J lost 4 bases, and 9 bases lay in between. The CDR3 loop spans 13 amino acids. Germline-derived CDR1 and CDR2 are SNHLY and FYNNEI. The DNA of the CDR3 is TGTGCCAGCAGTGACCAGGGTAGCACTGAAGCTTTCTTT. Translated, it gives CASSDQGSTEAFF.

This clone was recorded only once. The CDR3 DNA reads as TGTGCCAGTAGTATCTTCTACGGACAGGGCTTCCATCAGCCCCAGCATTTT. Its translation is CASSIFYGQGFHQPQHF. The gene calls are TRBV19 and TRBJ1-5, with 8 bases identical to TRBD1. Trimming took 3 bases from V and 5 from J; bases not matched to a gene: 12. The CDR3 has 17 amino acids. Germline assignment: CDR1 LNHDA and CDR2 SQIVND (reference sequence).

The chain joins TRBV27 to TRBJ1-4, with 7 bases identical to TRBD1. J was trimmed by 8 bases and V by 5 bases; bases with no gene match: 5. This CDR3 contains 13 residues. Germline CDR1 MNHEY, CDR2 SMNVEV (reference sequence). The CDR3 nucleotides are TGTGCCAGCAGTCCTTGGGACAGCGAAAAACTGTTTTTT. This encodes CASSPWDSEKLFF.

J is TRBJ1-4 and V is TRBV9; D possibly corresponds to TRBD1 (6 bases). The germline V gene encodes CDR1 SGDLS and CDR2 YYNGEE. The CDR3 consists of 15 residues. Trimming took off 1 base at V and 5 bases at J, with 12 bases between the two ends. The CDR3 DNA is TGTGCCAGCAGCGTATCCCCAGGGGAGAATGAAAAACTGTTTTTT. It codes for CASSVSPGENEKLFF. Full variable domain (remainder filled in from reference TRBV9 and TRBJ1-4): DSGVTQTPKHLITATGQRVTLRCSPRSGDLSVYWYQQSLDQGLQFLIQYYNGEERAKGNILERFSAQQFPDLHSELNLSSLELGDSALYFCASSVSPGENEKLFFGSGTQLSVL.

J is TRBJ2-5 and V is TRBV11-1, with a weak D call TRBD1 (6 bases). The germline gives CDR1 SGHAT, CDR2 FQDESV (reference sequence). V was trimmed by 8 bases and J by 2 bases, leaving 9 bases between them. The CDR3 is made up of 12 amino acids. As DNA, the CDR3 is TGTGCCAGCGGGGGCAAACAAGAGACCCAGTACTTC. Translated: CASGGKQETQYF.

This rearrangement joins TRBV12-5 to TRBJ2-3; D is unresolved. Per germline, CDR1 LGHNT and CDR2 FRNRAP. This CDR3 has 15 amino acids. Trimming cost V 3 bases and J 2 bases, with 12 bases left between them. This chain's CDR3 is CASGLILGNTDTQYF. CDR3 DNA sequence: TGTGCTAGTGGTTTAATCTTGGGTAACACAGATACGCAGTATTTT.

The J gene is TRBJ2-3, the V gene TRBV6-1; D is ambiguous. Germline V gene sequence: CDR1 MNHNS, CDR2 SASEGT. The length of the CDR3 is 15 residues. The V gene lost 6 bases and the J gene lost 2 bases, with 15 bases spanning the gap. CDR3 nucleotide sequence: TGTGCCAGCAGCCTAAACGTACAGAACACAGATACGCAGTATTTT. Residues: CASSLNVQNTDTQYF.

This clone was recorded once. The chain recombines TRBV28 with TRBJ2-1; the match to TRBD2 covers 8 bases. V dropped 6 bases and J dropped 5; count of bases not matched to a gene: 9. Germline V lookup: CDR1 MDHEN, CDR2 SYDVKM. The CDR3 runs 15 residues. CDR3 sequence: CASSFGTSPNNEQFF. The CDR3 DNA reads TGTGCCAGCAGCTTTGGGACTAGTCCCAACAATGAGCAGTTCTTC.

The rearrangement uses TRBV5-4 and TRBJ1-1; the D gene is possibly TRBD1 (5 bases). The V gene lost 3 bases and the J gene lost 6 bases, with 12 bases spanning the gap. The germline CDR1 and CDR2 sequences are SGHNT and YYREEE (reference sequence). The CDR3 is made up of 13 amino acids. CDR3 sequence (DNA): TGTGCCAGCAGCTCGGGGGGTGACCCTGAAGCTTTCTTT. Protein product: CASSSGGDPEAFF.

The CDR3 bases are TGTGCCAGCGGGACCGGGACAGGTTATGGCTACACCTTC. The encoded protein is CASGTGTGYGYTF. The chain combines TRBV6-5 with TRBJ1-2; 8 bases are a match to TRBD1. Per germline, CDR1 MNHEY and CDR2 SVGAGI. This CDR3 region has 13 residues. Trimming took 8 bases from V and 5 from J; bases not matched to a gene: 7.

J is TRBJ1-1 and V is TRBV27, with D uncertain. Germline V gives CDR1 MNHEY, CDR2 SMNVEV (reference sequence). Trimming took off 6 bases at V and 1 base at J, with 3 bases between the two ends. There are 11 residues in the CDR3. The CDR3 protein is CASRKNTEAFF. The CDR3 DNA reads as TGTGCCAGCAGGAAGAACACTGAAGCTTTCTTT.

Here the CDR3 reads CASRPGQRVYGYTF. The CDR3 DNA follows: TGTGCCAGCAGACCTGGTCAGCGGGTCTATGGCTACACCTTC. The J gene is TRBJ1-2, the V gene TRBV6-6; the D is unclear. Germline CDR1 MNHNY, CDR2 SVGAGI (reference sequence). V was clipped by 6 bases and J by 4 bases, with 15 bases between them. This CDR3 has 14 residues.

A single count supports this clone. This chain uses TRBV6-1 with TRBJ2-1; D possibly matches TRBD1 or TRBD2 (6 bases each). V was pared by 6 bases and J by 4 bases, with 16 bases between. This CDR3 is built from 15 residues. CDR1 MNHNS and CDR2 SASEGT come from the germline V gene. CDR3 bases: TGTGCCAGCAGGGCTATAGGAGGGGGGTACAATGAGCAGTTCTTC. It codes for CASRAIGGGYNEQFF.

The chain couples TRBV11-2 to TRBJ2-1; a weak D match, TRBD2 (6 bases). The germline gives CDR1 SGHAT, CDR2 FQNNGV. The CDR3 runs to 16 residues. The V end lost 5 bases, the J end lost 0 bases, and 14 bases lay between the germline ends. The CDR3 reads CASSQNSGGSYNEQFF. In DNA form, the CDR3 reads TGTGCCAGCAGCCAGAATAGCGGAGGCTCCTACAATGAGCAGTTCTTC.

Only one count was recorded for this clone. V is TRBV28 and J is TRBJ2-5; 7 bases match TRBD1. V lost 5 bases to trimming and J lost 1 base; unmatched junction nucleotides: 10. CDR1 and CDR2 (germline): MDHEN, SYDVKM. CDR3 size: 16 residues. CDR3 DNA sequence: TGTGCCAGCAGTCTCCGGACAGGTTTCAGCCAAGAGACCCAGTACTTC. This codes for CASSLRTGFSQETQYF.